This T cell receptor (beta chain) came from a study of early T cells in non-severe SARS-CoV-2 infection. Each CDR3 protein is one row after TCRdb ran MiXCR on the 5' RACE reads. The sample carries approximately 77,000 distinct CDR3 sequences, about a sixth recorded once. The V gene's germline CDR1 is LNHDA and CDR2 SQIVND (reference sequence). The junction had 2 bases not matched to a gene; V was cut back by 5 bases and J by 0 bases. The CDR3 covers 15 residues. This clonotype was seen only a few times. What was sequenced was whole blood. The origin of this receptor is an adult who was a healthcare worker with PCR-confirmed SARS-CoV-2 infection or an uninfected control (not recorded which). V and J are TRBV19 and TRBJ2-1; 9 positions match TRBD2. CDR3 in amino acids: CASSQTSGSYNEQFF. Here the CDR3 DNA reads TGTGCCAGTAGTCAGACTAGCGGCTCCTACAATGAGCAGTTCTTC.